This T cell receptor (beta chain) was profiled in a study of blood T cell repertoires in COVID-19. In the study overall: Nucleic acid was either cDNA or gDNA, and it came from T cells, B-cell-depleted T cells, or PBMCs.

In the source study's methods: Reference gene primer amplification gave estimated nucleated cell counts. Sequencing was performed with immunoSEQ multiplex PCR; in TCRdb, only in-frame clones are kept and a portion is missing. D and trimming were read from the DNA, whereas the V and J calls and clone size are those reported in that table. The table lists over 200,000 clones, 83% of them singletons. The sequencing input was peripheral blood. The source is a man in his forties with active or convalescent COVID-19.

Here the CDR3 DNA reads TGTGCCACCAGTGATGGGACAGCCGCTAACTATGGCTACACCTTC. It specifies CATSDGTAANYGYTF. The rearrangement joins TRBV24-1 to TRBJ1-2; 7 bases match TRBD1. The CDR3 consists of 15 residues. CDR1 and CDR2 from the germline V gene are KGHDR and SFDVKD. Trimming removed 3 bases from V and 0 bases from J; junction bases left unmatched: 3.